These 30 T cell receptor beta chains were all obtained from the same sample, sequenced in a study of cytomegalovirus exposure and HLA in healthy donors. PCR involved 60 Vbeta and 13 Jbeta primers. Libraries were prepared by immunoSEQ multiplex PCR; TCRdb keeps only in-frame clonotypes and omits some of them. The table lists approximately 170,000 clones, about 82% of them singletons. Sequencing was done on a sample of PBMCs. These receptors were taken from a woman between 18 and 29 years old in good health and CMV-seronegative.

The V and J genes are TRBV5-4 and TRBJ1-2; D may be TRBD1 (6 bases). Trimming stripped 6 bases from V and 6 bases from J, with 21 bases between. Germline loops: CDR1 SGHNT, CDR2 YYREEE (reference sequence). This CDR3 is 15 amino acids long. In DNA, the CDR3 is TGTGCCAGCATCATCGCAGGGGCAAGCGTTCATGGCTACACCTTC. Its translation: CASIIAGASVHGYTF.

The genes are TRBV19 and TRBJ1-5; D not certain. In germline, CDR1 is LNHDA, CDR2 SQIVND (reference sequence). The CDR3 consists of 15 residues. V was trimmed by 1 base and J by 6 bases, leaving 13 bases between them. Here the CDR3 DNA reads TGTGCCAGTAGTATAGGTCAGGATGGGCGTCAGCCCCAGCATTTT. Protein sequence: CASSIGQDGRQPQHF.

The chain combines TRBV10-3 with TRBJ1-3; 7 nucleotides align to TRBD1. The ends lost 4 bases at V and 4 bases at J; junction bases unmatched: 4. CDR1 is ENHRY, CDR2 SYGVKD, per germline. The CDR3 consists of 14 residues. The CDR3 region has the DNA TGTGCCATCAGTGGGGGGACAGCCGGAAACACCATATATTTT. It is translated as CAISGGTAGNTIYF.

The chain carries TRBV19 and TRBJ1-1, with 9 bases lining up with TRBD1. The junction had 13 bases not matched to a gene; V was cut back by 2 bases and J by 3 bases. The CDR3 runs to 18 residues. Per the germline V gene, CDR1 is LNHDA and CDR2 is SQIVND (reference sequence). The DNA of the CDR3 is TGTGCCAGTAGTATATTAGAGGGACAGGGAGCCCCGTACACTGAAGCTTTCTTT. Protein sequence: CASSILEGQGAPYTEAFF.

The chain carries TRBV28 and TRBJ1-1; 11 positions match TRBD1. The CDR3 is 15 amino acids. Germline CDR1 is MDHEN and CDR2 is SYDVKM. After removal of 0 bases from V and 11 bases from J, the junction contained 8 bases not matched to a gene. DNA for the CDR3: TGTGCCAGCAGTTTATGGTTGGGACAGGGGGGACGCGCTTTCTTT. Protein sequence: CASSLWLGQGGRAFF.

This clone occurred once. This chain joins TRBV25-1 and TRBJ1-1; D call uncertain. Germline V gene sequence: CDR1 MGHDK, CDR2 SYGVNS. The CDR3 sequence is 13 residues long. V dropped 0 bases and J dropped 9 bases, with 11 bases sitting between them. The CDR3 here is CASSEYEETKAFF. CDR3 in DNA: TGTGCCAGCAGTGAATATGAGGAAACTAAAGCTTTCTTT.

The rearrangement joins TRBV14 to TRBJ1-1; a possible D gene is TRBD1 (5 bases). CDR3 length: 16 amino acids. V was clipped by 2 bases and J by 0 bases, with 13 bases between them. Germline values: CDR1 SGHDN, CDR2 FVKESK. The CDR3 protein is CASSQSGRVMNTEAFF. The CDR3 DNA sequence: TGTGCCAGCAGCCAATCAGGGAGGGTCATGAACACTGAAGCTTTCTTT.

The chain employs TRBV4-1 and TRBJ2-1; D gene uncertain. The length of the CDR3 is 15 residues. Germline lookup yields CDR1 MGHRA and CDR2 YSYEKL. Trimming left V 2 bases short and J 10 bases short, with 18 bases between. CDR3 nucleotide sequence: TGCGCCAGCAGCCAAATAGCCCACTATAAATTGGAGCAGTTCTTC. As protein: CASSQIAHYKLEQFF.

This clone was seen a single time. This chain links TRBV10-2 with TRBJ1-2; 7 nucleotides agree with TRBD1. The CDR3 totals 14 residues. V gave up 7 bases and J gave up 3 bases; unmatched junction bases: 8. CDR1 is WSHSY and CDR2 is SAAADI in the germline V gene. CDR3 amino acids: CASMDDRVDYGYTF. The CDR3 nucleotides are TGCGCCAGCATGGACGACAGGGTCGACTATGGCTACACCTTC.

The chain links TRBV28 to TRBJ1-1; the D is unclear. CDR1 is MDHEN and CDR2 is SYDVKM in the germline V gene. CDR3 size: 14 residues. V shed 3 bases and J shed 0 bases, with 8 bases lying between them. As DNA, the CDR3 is TGTGCCAGCAGTTTGGGCCTCATGAACACTGAAGCTTTCTTT. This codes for CASSLGLMNTEAFF.

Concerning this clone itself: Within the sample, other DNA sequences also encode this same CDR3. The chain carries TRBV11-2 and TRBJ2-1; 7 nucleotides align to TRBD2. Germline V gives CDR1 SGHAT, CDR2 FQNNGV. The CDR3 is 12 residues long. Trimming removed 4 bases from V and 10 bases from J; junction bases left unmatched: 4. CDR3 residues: CASSSSGLEQFF. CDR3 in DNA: TGTGCCAGCAGCTCATCGGGACTAGAGCAGTTCTTC.

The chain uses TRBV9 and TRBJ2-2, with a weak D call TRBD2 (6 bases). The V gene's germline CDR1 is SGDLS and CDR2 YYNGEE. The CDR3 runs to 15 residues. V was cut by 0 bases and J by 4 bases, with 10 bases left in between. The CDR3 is CASSVAGDGTGELFF. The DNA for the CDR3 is TGTGCCAGCAGCGTAGCGGGAGACGGCACCGGGGAGCTGTTTTTT.

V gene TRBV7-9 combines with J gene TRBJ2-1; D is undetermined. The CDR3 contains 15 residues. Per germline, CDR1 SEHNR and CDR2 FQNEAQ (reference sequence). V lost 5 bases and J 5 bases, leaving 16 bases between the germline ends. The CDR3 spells CASSRLNLEDNEQFF. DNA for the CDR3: TGTGCCAGCAGCCGTCTTAACCTAGAGGACAATGAGCAGTTCTTC. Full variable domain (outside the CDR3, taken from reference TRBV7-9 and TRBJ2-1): DTGVSQNPRHKITKRGQNVTFRCDPISEHNRLYWYRQTLGQGPEFLTYFQNEAQLEKSRLLSDRFSAERPKGSFSTLEIQRTEQGDSAMYLCASSRLNLEDNEQFFGPGTRLTVL.

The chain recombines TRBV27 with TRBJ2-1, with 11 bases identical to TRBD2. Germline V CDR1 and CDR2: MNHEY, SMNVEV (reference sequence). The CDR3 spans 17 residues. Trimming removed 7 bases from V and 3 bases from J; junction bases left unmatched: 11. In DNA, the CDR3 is TGTGCCAGCACCCCCCTTAGCGGGAGGGGCGACTACAATGAGCAGTTCTTC. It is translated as CASTPLSGRGDYNEQFF.

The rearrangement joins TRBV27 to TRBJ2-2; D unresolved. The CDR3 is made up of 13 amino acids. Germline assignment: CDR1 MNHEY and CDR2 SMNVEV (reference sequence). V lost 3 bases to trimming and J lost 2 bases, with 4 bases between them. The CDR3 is CASSFFNTGELFF. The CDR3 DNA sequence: TGTGCCAGCAGTTTCTTTAACACCGGGGAGCTGTTTTTT.

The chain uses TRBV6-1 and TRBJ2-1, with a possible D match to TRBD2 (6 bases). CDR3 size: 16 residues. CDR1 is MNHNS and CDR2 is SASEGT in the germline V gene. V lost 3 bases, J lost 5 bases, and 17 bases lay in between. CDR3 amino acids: CASSDKGAGLNNEQFF. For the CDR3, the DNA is TGTGCCAGCAGTGATAAAGGTGCGGGACTCAACAATGAGCAGTTCTTC.

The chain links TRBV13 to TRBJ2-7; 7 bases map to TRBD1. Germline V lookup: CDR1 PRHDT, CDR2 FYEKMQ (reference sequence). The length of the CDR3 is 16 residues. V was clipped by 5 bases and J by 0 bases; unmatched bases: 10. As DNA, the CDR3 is TGTGCCAGCAGCGCACACAGGGGATTCTCCTCCTACGAGCAGTACTTC. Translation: CASSAHRGFSSYEQYF.

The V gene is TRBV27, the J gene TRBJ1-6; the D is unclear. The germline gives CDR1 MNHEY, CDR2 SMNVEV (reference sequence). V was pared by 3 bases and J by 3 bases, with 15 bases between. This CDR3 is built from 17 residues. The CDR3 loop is CASSFAGPGNYNSPLHF. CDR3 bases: TGTGCCAGCAGTTTTGCGGGTCCCGGGAACTATAATTCACCCCTCCACTTT.

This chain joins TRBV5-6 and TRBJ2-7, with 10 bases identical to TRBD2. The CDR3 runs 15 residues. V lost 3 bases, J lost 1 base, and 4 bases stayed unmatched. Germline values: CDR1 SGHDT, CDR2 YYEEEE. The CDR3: CASSWGLASSYEQYF. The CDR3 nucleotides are TGTGCCAGCAGCTGGGGACTAGCGTCTTCCTACGAGCAGTACTTC.

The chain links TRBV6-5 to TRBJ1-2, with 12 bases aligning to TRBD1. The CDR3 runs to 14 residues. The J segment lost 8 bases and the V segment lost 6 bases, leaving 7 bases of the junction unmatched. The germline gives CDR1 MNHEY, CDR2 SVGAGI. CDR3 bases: TGTGCCAGCAGACCGGGACAGGGGGCGGTGGGCTACACCTTC. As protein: CASRPGQGAVGYTF.

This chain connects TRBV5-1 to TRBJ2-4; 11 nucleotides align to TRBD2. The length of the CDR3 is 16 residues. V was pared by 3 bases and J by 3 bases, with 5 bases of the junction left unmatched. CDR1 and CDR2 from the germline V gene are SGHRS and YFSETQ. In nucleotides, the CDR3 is TGCGCCAGCAGCTCCTCCGGGACTAGCGGCAAAAACATTCAGTACTTC. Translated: CASSSSGTSGKNIQYF.

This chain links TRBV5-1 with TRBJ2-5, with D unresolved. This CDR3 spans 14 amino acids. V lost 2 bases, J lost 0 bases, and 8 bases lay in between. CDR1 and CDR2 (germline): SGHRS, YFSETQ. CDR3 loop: CASSLLSDQETQYF. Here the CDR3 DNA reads TGCGCCAGCAGCTTATTGTCAGACCAAGAGACCCAGTACTTC.

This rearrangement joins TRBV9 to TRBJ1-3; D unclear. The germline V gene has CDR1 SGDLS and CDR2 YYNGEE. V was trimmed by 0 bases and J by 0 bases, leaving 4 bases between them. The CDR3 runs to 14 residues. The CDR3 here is CASSVELSGNTIYF. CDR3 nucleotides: TGTGCCAGCAGCGTAGAGCTCTCTGGAAACACCATATATTTT.

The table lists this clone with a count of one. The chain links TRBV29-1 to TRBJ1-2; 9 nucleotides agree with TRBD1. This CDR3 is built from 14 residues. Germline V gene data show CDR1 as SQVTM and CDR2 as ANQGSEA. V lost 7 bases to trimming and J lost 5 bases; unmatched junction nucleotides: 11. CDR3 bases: TGCAGCGCAGGACAGGGGACTAAGGGTTATGGCTACACCTTC. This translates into CSAGQGTKGYGYTF.

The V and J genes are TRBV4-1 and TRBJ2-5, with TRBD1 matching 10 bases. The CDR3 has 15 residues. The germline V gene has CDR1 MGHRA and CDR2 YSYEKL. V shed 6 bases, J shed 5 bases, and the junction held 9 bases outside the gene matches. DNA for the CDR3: TGCGCCAGCAGGCCTATGACAGGGGGCTCGGAGACCCAGTACTTC. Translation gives CASRPMTGGSETQYF.

CDR3 region: CASSYSRDQPQHF. The DNA for the CDR3 is TGTGCCAGCAGTTACTCGCGAGATCAGCCCCAGCATTTT. The V call is TRBV6-6, the J call TRBJ1-5, with D hard to call. Germline CDR1 is MNHNY and CDR2 is SVGAGI (reference sequence). The germline V and J ends were trimmed by 0 bases and 5 bases, with 5 bases remaining between them. CDR3 size: 13 residues.

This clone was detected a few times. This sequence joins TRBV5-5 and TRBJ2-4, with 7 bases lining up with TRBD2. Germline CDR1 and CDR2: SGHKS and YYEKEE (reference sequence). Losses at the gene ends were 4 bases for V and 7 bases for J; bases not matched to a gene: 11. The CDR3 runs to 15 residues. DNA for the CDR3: TGTGCCAGCAGCCCCCCCGGACCGGGGGGTAACATTCAGTACTTC. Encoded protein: CASSPPGPGGNIQYF.

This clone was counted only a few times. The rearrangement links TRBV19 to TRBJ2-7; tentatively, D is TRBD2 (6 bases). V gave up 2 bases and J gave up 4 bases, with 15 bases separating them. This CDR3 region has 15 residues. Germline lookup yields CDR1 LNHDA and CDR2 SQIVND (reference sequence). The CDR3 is CASSIRLDPSYEQYF. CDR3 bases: TGTGCCAGTAGTATACGACTAGATCCGTCTTACGAGCAGTACTTC.

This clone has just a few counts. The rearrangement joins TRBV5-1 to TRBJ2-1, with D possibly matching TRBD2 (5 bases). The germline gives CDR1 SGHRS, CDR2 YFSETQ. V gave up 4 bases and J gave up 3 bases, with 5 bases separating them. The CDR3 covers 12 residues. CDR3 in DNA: TGCGCCAGCAGCCGGGACTACAATGAGCAGTTCTTC. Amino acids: CASSRDYNEQFF. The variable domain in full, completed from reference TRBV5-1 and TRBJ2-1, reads KAGVTQTPRYLIKTRGQQVTLSCSPISGHRSVSWYQQTPGQGLQFLFEYFSETQRNKGNFPGRFSGRQFSNSRSEMNVSTLELGDSALYLCASSRDYNEQFFGPGTRLTVL.

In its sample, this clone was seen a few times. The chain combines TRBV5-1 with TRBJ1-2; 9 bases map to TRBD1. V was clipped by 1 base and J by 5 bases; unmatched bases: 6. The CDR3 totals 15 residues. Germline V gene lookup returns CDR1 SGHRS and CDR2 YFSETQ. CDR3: CASSLRGGTGYGYTF. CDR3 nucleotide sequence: TGCGCCAGCAGCTTGAGAGGCGGGACAGGGTATGGCTACACCTTC. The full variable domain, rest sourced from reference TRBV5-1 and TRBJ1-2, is KAGVTQTPRYLIKTRGQQVTLSCSPISGHRSVSWYQQTPGQGLQFLFEYFSETQRNKGNFPGRFSGRQFSNSRSEMNVSTLELGDSALYLCASSLRGGTGYGYTFGSGTRLTVV.